The source of this T cell receptor (beta chain) is a study of immune cell composition in non-small cell lung cancer (dated 2017 in TCRdb). In terms of the full investigation: Histologic subtype, mainly lung adenocarcinoma or squamous cell carcinoma, was assigned on the basis of H&E together with p63, CK5, Napsin A and TTF-1 immunohistochemistry. In supplementary cohort #1, which comprised roughly 11 lung adenocarcinoma cases, paired tumour/lung TCR-beta sequencing was performed and TIL populations were generated so that tumour reactivity could be assessed. Four tumour specimens that had TCR-beta data belonged to rare histological subtypes and were left out of the subtype comparisons. Using Adaptive Biotechnologies, the researchers ran TCR-beta sequencing on some 36 paired NSCLC tumour and non-adjacent lung specimens, along with 25 to 30 tumour-only specimens.

This clone was observed a single time. Its antigen remains undetermined. Base qualities are not at hand, and no much larger clone is one base apart. Findings and caveats that apply to the study as a whole: No significant correlation was found between smoking pack-years and tumour TCR-beta clonality. The reactivity cohort contained only 10 cases, and the tumour-reactive clones were not shown to have sequences in common with the dominant in vivo tumour-associated clones. Significantly higher Top 10 clone scores and productive clonality were observed in lung squamous cell carcinoma than in lung adenocarcinoma tumours. In some 11 adenocarcinoma cases, maximal tumour-associated clone frequency correlated strongly with TIL tumour reactivity, whereas overall clonality did not. Tumour-associated clones >0.5% occurred in nearly half of NSCLC cases: about 32% of adenocarcinomas versus roughly three quarters of squamous carcinomas.

A two-step multiplex PCR amplified TCR-beta CDR3 regions from genomic DNA, and the second step of the PCR added Illumina-compatible adaptors. TCR-beta immunosequencing was performed on an Illumina platform as a commercial immunoSEQ service. The authors' analysis ran thus. Repertoires were described by productive clonality and by Top 10 Clones, which is the percentage of T-cell templates coming from the ten most frequent sequences. Values of productive clonality ranged from 0 to 1, with a monoclonal population indicated by a value of 1. Tumour-associated clones, identified using log10 scatter plots, were defined as sequences that made up at least 0.1% of tumour T-cell templates and were not found in the matched non-adjacent lung. Analyses were done in GraphPad Prism7 and R, with Student's t-tests for two-group comparisons, ANOVA for stages, and linear regression for relationships. The immuneACCESS repertoire file appears here via TCRdb, limited to in-frame rearrangements. These files lack a portion of the clones; in checked studies, under half of the deficit traces to unresolved V genes, and the cause of the others is not known. The D gene and trimming were derived from the DNA, and the V and J assignments and clone size from that table. Within this sample are several thousand clones, with around 75% of them counted one time only. The ten largest make up 8.2% of the sample.

CDR1 and CDR2 were assigned from the germline V gene (reference sequence) as LNHDA and SQIVND. The cysteine opens and the phenylalanine closes a CDR3 of 14 amino acids. Kept here is only the CDR3 DNA, which spans 42 bases and is read in frame from base 1. V and J lose 6 bases and 5 bases, and a span of 14 bases separates them. Genomic DNA was extracted with the QIAamp DNA kit from frozen aliquots of unsorted single-cell suspensions. The tumour samples consisted of non-small cell lung cancer tissue that had been surgically resected. Tissues arrived within 2 hours of resection and were immediately processed into single-cell suspensions. Tissue was broken up mechanically, digested enzymatically with DNase I, collagenase I and hyaluronidase for under 35 minutes at 37 degrees C, and then filtered and RBC-lysed.

Source material: lung tumor tissue. This receptor was obtained from a human donor with non-small cell lung cancer. The rearranged segments are TRBV19 and TRBJ1-5; TRBD1 could be the D gene, as 6 bases match. This receptor has the CDR3 CASRTRDTHQPQHF. The DNA sequence is given as TGTGCCAGTAGGACCCGGGACACACATCAGCCCCAGCATTTT.